A selection of T cell receptor beta chains follows, all from one sample in a study of CD8 T cells in Susac syndrome. TCRdb re-called the immunoSEQ multiplex PCR reads through MiXCR, storing one row per CDR3 protein. Of roughly 89,000 distinct CDR3 sequences in the sample, about 95% are singletons; the top ten hold about 0.39%. The sequencing input was CD8+ T cells from PBMCs. These receptor sequences come from a human donor with Susac syndrome. CDR3s include the opening cysteine and the closing phenylalanine or tryptophan. The D gene is left open where the match is weak. A clone size is listed for some rows: how often the clone was seen (once, few, many), or a class if it is expanded.

J gene	D gene	clone size	V gene	CDR3 protein	CDR3 DNA
TRBJ1-1	TRBD1	NA	TRBV20-1	CSARAFGTGETEAFF	TGCAGTGCTAGAGCGTTTGGGACAGGGGAGACTGAAGCTTTCTTT
TRBJ2-3	NA	NA	TRBV3-1	CASSQAGEFSTDTQYF	TGTGCCAGCAGCCAAGCGGGAGAATTTAGCACAGATACGCAGTATTTT
TRBJ1-1	NA	NA	TRBV29-1	CSVEGGGTLTEAFF	TGCAGCGTTGAAGGAGGAGGGACTTTAACTGAAGCTTTCTTT
TRBJ2-5	NA	NA	TRBV2	CASIPLGEVETQYF	TGTGCCAGCATCCCGTTGGGAGAGGTGGAGACCCAGTACTTC
TRBJ2-1	NA	NA	TRBV9	CASSVLGDYEQFF	TGTGCCAGCAGCGTATTGGGAGACTATGAGCAGTTCTTC
TRBJ1-2	TRBD1	once	TRBV7-9	CASSSAGGEGYTF	TGTGCCAGCAGCTCGGCAGGGGGCGAAGGCTACACCTTC
TRBJ2-7	NA	NA	TRBV20-1	CSARGAVSDYEQYF	TGCAGTGCTAGAGGTGCGGTTTCGGACTACGAGCAGTACTTC
TRBJ2-5	NA	NA	TRBV6-5	CASSYGGADQETQYF	TGTGCCAGCAGTTACGGCGGGGCGGACCAAGAGACCCAGTACTTC
TRBJ2-7	NA	NA	TRBV9	CASSVFLTDEQYF	TGTGCCAGCAGCGTATTTTTGACGGACGAGCAGTACTTC
TRBJ2-3	TRBD2	NA	TRBV9	CASSVAGVSTDTQYF	TGTGCCAGCAGTGTAGCGGGAGTGAGCACAGATACGCAGTATTTT
TRBJ2-1	NA	NA	TRBV5-6	CASSWNTGKDEQFF	TGTGCCAGCAGCTGGAACACCGGGAAAGATGAGCAGTTCTTC
TRBJ1-2	NA	NA	TRBV4-3	CASSQERVGYGYTF	TGCGCCAGCAGCCAAGAACGAGTGGGGTATGGCTACACCTTC
TRBJ2-7	TRBD2	NA	TRBV5-4	CASSFTSGYEQYF	TGTGCCAGCAGCTTTACTAGCGGCTACGAGCAGTACTTC
TRBJ1-4	TRBD1	NA	TRBV20-1	CSARSGGTNEKLFF	TGCAGTGCTAGGTCAGGGGGGACTAATGAAAAACTGTTTTTT
TRBJ2-3	TRBD1	NA	TRBV5-4	CASSRTGGSLTDTQYF	TGTGCCAGCAGCCGAACAGGGGGTAGTCTTACAGATACGCAGTATTTT
TRBJ2-1	NA	NA	TRBV21-1	CASSGPSGPPRYSEQFF	TGTGCCAGCAGCGGTCCATCGGGGCCTCCGAGGTACAGTGAGCAGTTCTTC
TRBJ2-1	TRBD2	once	TRBV6-5	CASSYGLAGGHNEQFF	TGTGCCAGCAGTTACGGCCTAGCGGGAGGGCACAATGAGCAGTTCTTC
TRBJ2-7	NA	NA	TRBV6-5	CASSYSPSSYEQYF	TGTGCCAGCAGTTACTCGCCAAGCTCCTACGAGCAGTACTTC
TRBJ1-2	NA	NA	TRBV13	CASSQSQVAGYTF	TGTGCCAGCAGCCAAAGCCAGGTGGCTGGCTACACCTTC
TRBJ2-5	NA	NA	TRBV29-1	CSVEGEGLKTQYF	TGCAGCGTTGAGGGTGAGGGGTTGAAGACCCAGTACTTC
TRBJ2-1	TRBD2	NA	TRBV7-8	CASSLDPGGNYNEQFF	TGTGCCAGCAGCTTAGATCCCGGGGGGAACTACAATGAGCAGTTCTTC
TRBJ1-1	NA	once	TRBV5-1	CASSFEQGNTEAFF	TGCGCCAGCAGCTTTGAACAGGGGAACACTGAAGCTTTCTTT
TRBJ2-1	TRBD2	NA	TRBV30	CAWSNAGAFNEQFF	TGTGCCTGGAGTAACGCGGGAGCTTTTAATGAGCAGTTCTTC
TRBJ1-4	NA	NA	TRBV29-1	CFGRLNEKLFF	TGCTTCGGACGGCTTAATGAAAAACTGTTTTTT
TRBJ2-6	NA	once	TRBV15	CASEAHSGANVLTF	TGTGCCTCCGAGGCCCACTCTGGGGCCAACGTCCTGACTTTC
TRBJ2-3	NA	NA	TRBV20-1	CSAIGPPYSTDTQYF	TGCAGCGCCATCGGACCCCCTTATAGCACAGATACGCAGTATTTT
TRBJ1-5	NA	NA	TRBV20-1	CSALQTVSNQPQHF	TGCAGTGCTCTGCAGACGGTTAGCAATCAGCCCCAGCATTTT
TRBJ2-1	NA	NA	TRBV27	CASSYGGYNEQFF	TGTGCCAGCAGTTATGGGGGATACAATGAGCAGTTCTTC
TRBJ2-1	TRBD1	NA	TRBV6-2/TRBV6-3	CAVTLTGLHNEQFF	TGTGCCGTGACCCTGACAGGGCTCCACAATGAGCAGTTCTTC
TRBJ2-1	TRBD2	NA	TRBV11-2	CASSLSSGITNEQFF	TGTGCCAGCAGCTTAAGTAGCGGGATTACCAATGAGCAGTTCTTC
TRBJ2-1	TRBD2	NA	TRBV9	CATTPGLAANEQFF	TGTGCCACCACCCCGGGACTAGCGGCTAATGAGCAGTTCTTC
TRBJ2-5	NA	NA	TRBV2	CASSEASSETQYF	TGTGCCAGCAGTGAAGCTAGCTCCGAGACCCAGTACTTC
TRBJ1-1	TRBD1	NA	TRBV6-1	CASSDLPGQGPGKTEAFF	TGTGCCAGCAGTGACCTCCCCGGACAGGGACCGGGAAAGACTGAAGCTTTCTTT
TRBJ1-2	NA	NA	TRBV7-9	CASSSAPDPGYTF	TGTGCCAGCAGCTCCGCCCCGGACCCGGGCTACACCTTC
TRBJ2-5	TRBD2	NA	TRBV6-6	CASSYSVLAGGETQYF	TGTGCCAGCAGTTACTCGGTACTAGCGGGAGGGGAGACCCAGTACTTC
TRBJ1-6	NA	NA	TRBV7-3	CASSLTNNSPLHF	TGTGCCAGCAGCCTGACGAATAATTCACCCCTCCACTTT
TRBJ1-1	NA	few	TRBV6-1	CASSFSTATEAFF	TGTGCCAGCAGTTTTTCGACAGCCACTGAAGCTTTCTTT
TRBJ2-7	NA	NA	TRBV27	CASSLSWGTSSYEQYF	TGTGCCAGCAGTTTAAGTTGGGGAACTAGCTCCTACGAGCAGTACTTC
TRBJ1-1	NA	NA	TRBV27	CASSLPVRGMDENTEAFF	TGTGCCAGCAGTTTACCAGTAAGGGGTATGGATGAGAACACTGAAGCTTTCTTT
TRBJ2-7	NA	NA	TRBV15	CATSPASGRSYEQYF	TGTGCCACCAGCCCCGCGTCAGGTCGCTCCTACGAGCAGTACTTC
TRBJ2-1	NA	NA	TRBV20-1	CSARPRGGSYNEQFF	TGCAGTGCTAGACCCAGGGGGGGCTCCTACAATGAGCAGTTCTTC
TRBJ2-2	NA	NA	TRBV3-1	CASSLMGGYRDTGELFF	TGTGCCAGCAGCCTGATGGGTGGATACCGGGACACCGGGGAGCTGTTTTTT
TRBJ1-1	NA	NA	TRBV19	CASRIGGDTEAFF	TGTGCCAGTAGAATCGGGGGCGACACTGAAGCTTTCTTT
TRBJ1-1	NA	once	TRBV5-6	CASSLWTMVTEAFF	TGTGCCAGCAGCTTGTGGACTATGGTCACTGAAGCTTTCTTT
TRBJ1-5	NA	NA	TRBV28	CASSGGRNQPQHF	TGTGCCAGCAGTGGAGGACGCAATCAGCCCCAGCATTTT
TRBJ1-2	NA	once	TRBV5-6	CASSLGHGYTF	TGTGCCAGCAGCTTGGGCCATGGCTACACCTTC
TRBJ2-2	NA	once	TRBV7-2	CASSLVGSGELFF	TGTGCCAGCAGCTTGGTAGGGTCCGGGGAGCTGTTTTTT
TRBJ2-5	NA	once	TRBV12-5	CASGLSDPVRQETQYF	TGTGCTAGTGGTTTGTCGGACCCTGTCCGACAAGAGACCCAGTACTTC
TRBJ1-5	NA	NA	TRBV19	CASSEVGGRQPQHF	TGTGCCAGTAGTGAAGTAGGGGGACGGCAGCCCCAGCATTTT
TRBJ2-3	NA	NA	TRBV15	CATARTDDIDTQYF	TGTGCCACAGCCCGGACCGACGATATAGATACGCAGTATTTT
TRBJ1-6	NA	once	TRBV5-6	CASSLGYSPLHF	TGTGCCAGCAGCTTGGGGTATTCACCCCTCCACTTT
TRBJ1-2	TRBD1	NA	TRBV3-1	CASSRQGAFYGYTF	TGTGCCAGCAGTCGACAGGGGGCTTTCTATGGCTACACCTTC
TRBJ1-6	NA	NA	TRBV27	CASSFSTGSPLHF	TGTGCCAGCAGTTTTAGCACGGGTTCACCCCTCCACTTT
TRBJ2-5	NA	NA	TRBV9	CASRREETQYF	TGTGCCAGCCGACGGGAAGAGACCCAGTACTTC
TRBJ1-1	NA	once	TRBV15	CATSRVRGAVEAFF	TGTGCCACCAGCAGAGTACGTGGGGCCGTTGAAGCTTTCTTT
TRBJ2-1	NA	NA	TRBV7-9	CASSSKWSRASYNEQFF	TGTGCCAGCAGCTCAAAATGGTCCAGGGCGAGTTACAATGAGCAGTTCTTC